The next 26 T cell receptor beta chains were all read from a single sample in a study of cytomegalovirus exposure and HLA in healthy donors. Vbeta (60) and Jbeta (13) primers were used in the PCR. Generated by immunoSEQ multiplex PCR, the TCRdb table keeps only in-frame clones and is missing some. The sample lists more than 95,000 clones; 70% to 80% were seen once. Sequences were obtained from PBMCs. The receptors were gathered from a woman between 50 and 59 years old in good health and CMV-seropositive.

In this sample, this clone turned up once. The rearrangement joins TRBV5-5 to TRBJ1-5, with D hard to call. The V end was cut by 0 bases, the J end by 4 bases, with 8 bases between. Germline V CDR1 and CDR2: SGHKS, YYEKEE (reference sequence). The CDR3 covers 14 residues. In nucleotides, the CDR3 is TGTGCCAGCAGCTTGGAAGCGTGGAATCAGCCCCAGCATTTT. This gives the protein CASSLEAWNQPQHF.

The chain couples TRBV7-8 to TRBJ2-7; weak D call: TRBD2 (6 bases). Trimming cost V 1 base and J 12 bases, with 13 bases left between them. Germline CDR1 reads SGHVS; CDR2 reads FQNEAQ. The length of the CDR3 is 12 residues. The CDR3 DNA is TGTGCCAGCAGCTTAGTGGGGGGAGACTGGTACTTC. This encodes CASSLVGGDWYF.

The chain joins TRBV6-6 to TRBJ2-7; a possible D gene is TRBD2 (5 bases). The CDR3 consists of 15 residues. V was pared by 7 bases and J by 3 bases, with 19 bases between. The germline CDR1 and CDR2 sequences are MNHNY and SVGAGI (reference sequence). CDR3 sequence reads: CASTIDGAGSYEQYF. CDR3 DNA: TGTGCCAGCACAATCGACGGAGCTGGGAGCTACGAGCAGTACTTC.

In its sample, this clone was seen a few times. V is TRBV4-3 and J is TRBJ2-1; the match to TRBD2 covers 11 bases. Germline V CDR1 and CDR2: LGHNA, YSLEER. This CDR3 has 19 amino acids. V was clipped by 3 bases and J by 5 bases; unmatched bases: 15. CDR3 coding DNA: TGCGCCAGCAGCCACTGGGTACAGGGAACTAGCGGGGGAAACAATGAGCAGTTCTTC. It translates to CASSHWVQGTSGGNNEQFF.

The gene calls are TRBV7-7 and TRBJ2-5, with 7 bases identical to TRBD2. Germline V gives CDR1 SSHAT, CDR2 FNYEAQ (reference sequence). The CDR3 spans 16 residues. The V segment lost 5 bases and the J segment 2 bases; nucleotides outside the gene matches: 11. CDR3 residues: CASSPGLNGGQETQYF. CDR3 coding DNA: TGTGCCAGCAGCCCAGGCCTGAACGGGGGGCAAGAGACCCAGTACTTC.

V gene TRBV4-1 combines with J gene TRBJ1-3, with TRBD1 as a possible D gene (5 bases). The V end was cut by 1 base, the J end by 4 bases, with 14 bases between. The CDR3 totals 16 residues. Germline V gives CDR1 MGHRA, CDR2 YSYEKL. CDR3 residues: CASSQGQSSSGNTIYF. In DNA form, the CDR3 reads TGCGCCAGCAGCCAAGGACAGTCGTCTTCGGGAAACACCATATATTTT.

The V gene is TRBV29-1, the J gene TRBJ2-5, with TRBD1 matching over 7 bases. The length of the CDR3 is 14 residues. V was pared by 3 bases and J by 1 base, with 5 bases of the junction left unmatched. CDR1 and CDR2 (germline): SQVTM, ANQGSEA. CDR3 nucleotides: TGCAGCGTTGACCCGACAGGGAGCCAAGAGACCCAGTACTTC. This encodes CSVDPTGSQETQYF.

The chain employs TRBV6-5 and TRBJ2-1, with 9 bases that match TRBD1. The V gene's germline CDR1 is MNHEY and CDR2 SVGAGI. Trimming took 5 bases from V and 6 from J; bases not matched to a gene: 8. This CDR3 spans 15 amino acids. CDR3 amino acids: CASSGGTGTGNEQFF. CDR3 bases: TGTGCCAGCAGTGGTGGGACAGGGACGGGCAATGAGCAGTTCTTC.

The chain uses TRBV6-5 and TRBJ1-3; 11 bases fit TRBD1. CDR3 length: 15 residues. The junction had 12 bases not matched to a gene; V was cut back by 8 bases and J by 9 bases. The germline V gene encodes CDR1 MNHEY and CDR2 SVGAGI. The CDR3 nucleotides are TGTGCCAGCGGCGGACAGGGGGCCCCGGAAGGCACCATATATTTT. As protein: CASGGQGAPEGTIYF.

The chain is built from TRBV7-2 and TRBJ2-3; tentative D call: TRBD1 (5 bases). The germline V gene has CDR1 SGHTA and CDR2 FQGNSA. Trimming cost V 3 bases and J 4 bases, with 8 bases left between them. The CDR3 totals 13 residues. This CDR3 reads CASSFQGADTQYF. CDR3 DNA: TGTGCCAGCAGCTTCCAAGGGGCAGATACGCAGTATTTT.

The chain employs TRBV7-2 and TRBJ1-1, with 8 bases fitting TRBD1. V was pared by 1 base and J by 5 bases, with 6 bases of the junction left unmatched. Germline V CDR1 and CDR2: SGHTA, FQGNSA. CDR3 length equals 15 residues. The CDR3 DNA is TGTGCCAGCAGCTTAGTCGACAGGGGTTCAACTGAAGCTTTCTTT. Its translation: CASSLVDRGSTEAFF.

This clone was seen just once. The chain uses TRBV7-9 and TRBJ2-6; D is uncertain. This CDR3 spans 14 amino acids. V lost 4 bases and J lost 2, with 6 bases in between. Germline CDR1 is SEHNR and CDR2 is FQNEAQ (reference sequence). The CDR3 coding sequence is TGTGCCAGCAGCTACATCACTGGGGCCAACGTCCTGACTTTC. This codes for CASSYITGANVLTF. The whole variable domain, remainder taken from reference TRBV7-9 and TRBJ2-6, is DTGVSQNPRHKITKRGQNVTFRCDPISEHNRLYWYRQTLGQGPEFLTYFQNEAQLEKSRLLSDRFSAERPKGSFSTLEIQRTEQGDSAMYLCASSYITGANVLTFGAGSRLTVL.

A few counts support this clone. V gene TRBV5-3 combines with J gene TRBJ2-1; 11 nucleotides line up with TRBD2. TRBV5-3 is flagged as an ORF with uncertain function. The CDR3 sequence is 16 residues long. Trimming at V came to 5 bases and at J to 8 bases, leaving 12 bases not matched to a gene. CDR3 sequence (DNA): TGTGCCAGAAGACCCACACTAGCGGGAGAATGGCATGAGCAGTTCTTC. Amino acid sequence: CARRPTLAGEWHEQFF.

The chain joins TRBV18 to TRBJ1-1; perhaps TRBD1 as D (6 bases). There are 17 residues in the CDR3. The germline CDR1 and CDR2 sequences are KGHSH and LQKENI. Trimming removed 0 bases from V and 0 bases from J, with 14 bases in between. The CDR3 nucleotides are TGTGCCAGCTCACCACCGGGGGGGGGCGCGATGAACACTGAAGCTTTCTTT. Its translation: CASSPPGGGAMNTEAFF.

This clone was seen more than once but under ten times. The chain employs TRBV7-9 and TRBJ2-7; 13 positions match TRBD2. The trim removed 7 bases at V and 4 bases at J, leaving 10 bases unmatched. The CDR3 is made up of 16 amino acids. Per germline, CDR1 SEHNR and CDR2 FQNEAQ (reference sequence). The CDR3 coding sequence is TGTGCCAGCAAGAGACTAGCGGGGGGCTCTTCTTACGAGCAGTACTTC. Translation: CASKRLAGGSSYEQYF.

As concerns this clone: An end of the junction differs from the germline gene, which may be a read error. The chain has TRBV6-1 and TRBJ1-4; D gene uncertain. The CDR3 contains 14 residues. CDR1 is MNHNS, CDR2 SASEGT, per germline. The CDR3 sequence: CASSSPPTNEKLVF. CDR3 nucleotide sequence: TGTGCCAGCAGCTCGCCTCCAACTAATGAAAAACTGGTTTTT.

The V gene is TRBV6-5, the J gene TRBJ1-5, with D unresolved. CDR1 is MNHEY, CDR2 SVGAGI, per germline. This CDR3 has 13 amino acids. Deletions cut 4 bases from V and 6 bases from J, with 10 bases between. The CDR3 reads CASSSQVGQPQHF. The CDR3 DNA follows: TGTGCCAGCAGTTCTCAGGTTGGTCAGCCCCAGCATTTT.

V gene TRBV5-1 combines with J gene TRBJ1-2, with TRBD1 as a possible D gene (6 bases). The V end lost 0 bases, the J end lost 6 bases, and 9 bases lay between the germline ends. The germline V gene has CDR1 SGHRS and CDR2 YFSETQ. This CDR3 is 13 amino acids long. The CDR3 DNA is TGCGCCAGCAGCTTGGCAGGGGTCGATGGCTACACCTTC. It yields the protein CASSLAGVDGYTF.

The chain has TRBV4-3 and TRBJ2-3; D perhaps matches TRBD2 (5 bases). Germline V gene lookup returns CDR1 LGHNA and CDR2 YSLEER. CDR3 length: 16 residues. V gave up 0 bases and J gave up 2 bases, with 12 bases separating them. The CDR3: CASSQDLAGNTDTQYF. Here the CDR3 DNA reads TGCGCCAGCAGCCAAGATCTAGCTGGAAACACAGATACGCAGTATTTT.

The chain combines TRBV19 with TRBJ2-1; TRBD2 matches at 7 bases. CDR3 size: 13 residues. The ends lost 6 bases at V and 7 bases at J; junction bases unmatched: 6. Germline CDR1 and CDR2: LNHDA and SQIVND (reference sequence). CDR3 DNA sequence: TGTGCCAGTAGCTCTACTAGCGTGAATGAGCAGTTCTTC. This translates into CASSSTSVNEQFF.

The genes are TRBV14 and TRBJ2-5, with 8 bases identical to TRBD1. The CDR3 covers 16 residues. Trimming at V came to 4 bases and at J to 0 bases, leaving 7 bases not matched to a gene. Germline V gives CDR1 SGHDN, CDR2 FVKESK. The CDR3 spells CASSLTTDRDQETQYF. For the CDR3, the DNA is TGTGCCAGCAGCCTCACTACGGACAGGGACCAAGAGACCCAGTACTTC.

This clone was detected a few times. The chain links TRBV4-1 to TRBJ1-4; D possibly corresponds to TRBD1 (5 bases). This CDR3 region has 15 residues. Trimming cost V 1 base and J 1 base, with 7 bases left between them. The germline CDR1 and CDR2 sequences are MGHRA and YSYEKL. CDR3 residues: CASSQVGGTNEKLFF. As DNA, the CDR3 is TGCGCCAGCAGCCAAGTCGGGGGAACTAATGAAAAACTGTTTTTT.

The table lists this clone with a few counts. This chain connects TRBV5-1 to TRBJ1-1; a possible D gene is TRBD1 (6 bases). The CDR3 has 16 residues. Between the trimmed V and J ends, which lost 3 bases and 0 bases, there was a span of 15 bases. CDR1 is SGHRS, CDR2 YFSETQ, per germline. CDR3 sequence reads: CASSSAAGQLNTEAFF. The CDR3 region has the DNA TGCGCCAGCAGCTCAGCCGCCGGACAGTTGAACACTGAAGCTTTCTTT.

The gene calls are TRBV14 and TRBJ1-1; the D is unclear. CDR3 size: 13 residues. Germline CDR1 reads SGHDN; CDR2 reads FVKESK. The germline V and J ends were trimmed by 4 bases and 4 bases, with 10 bases remaining between them. The CDR3 DNA is TGTGCCAGCAGCCTTCAAGGAGGCACTGAAGCTTTCTTT. Protein product: CASSLQGGTEAFF.

This chain joins TRBV25-1 and TRBJ1-4; D is perhaps TRBD1 (5 bases). The CDR3 consists of 16 residues. V was pared by 0 bases and J by 3 bases, with 11 bases between. Germline assignment: CDR1 MGHDK and CDR2 SYGVNS. The CDR3 DNA follows: TGTGCCAGCAGTGAATATAGGGGCAGAGCTAATGAAAAACTGTTTTTT. This codes for CASSEYRGRANEKLFF. The full variable domain, completed using reference TRBV25-1 and TRBJ1-4, is EADIYQTPRYLVIGTGKKITLECSQTMGHDKMYWYQQDPGMELHLIHYSYGVNSTEKGDLSSESTVSRIRTEHFPLTLESARPSHTSQYLCASSEYRGRANEKLFFGSGTQLSVL.

This clone was seen more than once but under ten times. V gene TRBV19 combines with J gene TRBJ1-2, with 12 bases fitting TRBD1. CDR3 length equals 16 residues. Germline CDR1 reads LNHDA; CDR2 reads SQIVND (reference sequence). V lost 6 bases to trimming and J lost 13 bases; unmatched junction nucleotides: 18. CDR3 sequence reads: CASRNPSGDRGHLSTF. The CDR3 nucleotides read TGTGCCAGTAGAAACCCCTCCGGGGACAGGGGGCACCTCTCCACCTTC.